A single sample gave rise to the 13 T cell receptor beta chains below, sequenced in a study of cytomegalovirus exposure and HLA in healthy donors. Both 60 Vbeta primers and 13 Jbeta primers went into the PCR. Using immunoSEQ multiplex PCR, the repertoire was profiled, and TCRdb retains in-frame clones only, with some absent. The repertoire holds under 75,000 clones, with almost 70% as singletons. The sample taken for sequencing was PBMCs. The source of these receptors is a man aged 40-49 years in good health and CMV-seropositive.

This chain connects TRBV12-1 to TRBJ2-7; TRBD1 is taken as the D call from the table, unchecked against the DNA. TRBV12-1 is reported as a pseudogene. CDR3 length equals 17 residues. The DNA for the CDR3 is TGTGCCAGCACTTCAGCCCCCCCGGGACAGGGAACCTACGAGCAGTACTTC. Translation gives CASTSAPPGQGTYEQYF.

This clone has just a few counts. This chain links TRBV5-5 with TRBJ1-2; 7 bases are shared with TRBD1. The CDR3 has 13 amino acids. V trimming: 4 bases; J trimming: 2 bases; junction bases outside the gene matches: 2. Germline CDR1 is SGHKS and CDR2 is YYEKEE (reference sequence). The CDR3 DNA reads TGTGCCAGCAGCCAGGGACAGAACTATGGCTACACCTTC. This sequence encodes CASSQGQNYGYTF.

The V gene is TRBV9, the J gene TRBJ2-7, with a weak D call TRBD2 (6 bases). V was trimmed by 5 bases and J by 7 bases, leaving 22 bases between them. Per germline, CDR1 SGDLS and CDR2 YYNGEE. CDR3 size: 15 residues. CDR3 protein: CASSNQLAGFEEQYF. DNA for the CDR3: TGTGCCAGCAGTAACCAACTAGCAGGCTTTGAAGAGCAGTACTTC.

The chain combines TRBV11-2 with TRBJ2-7; possible D gene TRBD2, 6 bases. The CDR3 extends over 16 amino acids. Trimming removed 1 base from V and 5 bases from J, with 18 bases in between. From germline, CDR1 is SGHAT and CDR2 FQNNGV. The CDR3 loop is CASSLGAGAGRHEQYF. The CDR3 nucleotides read TGTGCCAGCAGCTTAGGGGCCGGGGCGGGGAGGCACGAGCAGTACTTC.

This clone appeared a single time. This chain connects TRBV2 to TRBJ2-2; no reliable D call. The V gene's germline CDR1 is SNHLY and CDR2 FYNNEI. V was trimmed by 7 bases and J by 1 base, leaving 4 bases between them. This CDR3 has 12 residues. This CDR3 is CASNKNTGELFF. The CDR3, as DNA: TGTGCCAGCAACAAGAACACCGGGGAGCTGTTTTTT.

V and J are TRBV6-6 and TRBJ2-5; D gene uncertain. The V and J ends lost 4 bases and 6 bases respectively, with 12 bases between them. This CDR3 comprises 13 residues. Per the germline V gene, CDR1 is MNHNY and CDR2 is SVGAGI (reference sequence). The CDR3 spells CASSSERSQTQYF. The CDR3 bases are TGTGCCAGCAGTTCGGAGAGGTCGCAGACCCAGTACTTC.

V usage is TRBV7-9 and J usage is TRBJ1-1, with D possibly being TRBD1 (6 bases). This CDR3 contains 15 residues. CDR1 SEHNR and CDR2 FQNEAQ come from the germline V gene (reference sequence). With 5 bases removed from V and 1 base from J, the gap between germline ends came to 14 bases. The CDR3 region has the DNA TGTGCCAGCAGCCCAACTCGGACAGAGAACACTGAAGCTTTCTTT. It encodes CASSPTRTENTEAFF.

The rearrangement joins TRBV6-5 to TRBJ2-5; D uncertain. V lost 2 bases, J lost 11 bases, and 12 bases lay in between. The CDR3 is made up of 12 amino acids. The germline gives CDR1 MNHEY, CDR2 SVGAGI. The CDR3 reads CASSYRGQEQYF. In DNA, the CDR3 is TGTGCCAGCAGTTACAGAGGCCAAGAGCAGTACTTC.

The rearrangement links TRBV10-3 to TRBJ1-1, with TRBD1 identical over 8 bases. The V gene end was trimmed by 0 bases and the J gene end by 0 bases; junction bases not matched to a gene: 21. The CDR3 has 22 residues. CDR1 ENHRY and CDR2 SYGVKD come from the germline V gene. CDR3 sequence: CAISESTHRGYVKGNMNTEAFF. The CDR3 coding sequence is TGTGCCATCAGTGAGTCGACCCACAGGGGGTATGTTAAAGGGAATATGAACACTGAAGCTTTCTTT.

The rearrangement joins TRBV27 to TRBJ2-5; 8 bases are shared with TRBD1. Germline V CDR1 and CDR2: MNHEY, SMNVEV (reference sequence). V gave up 3 bases and J gave up 5 bases; unmatched junction bases: 11. There are 16 residues in the CDR3. CDR3 region: CASSFSGQGLGETQYF. In DNA form, the CDR3 reads TGTGCCAGCAGTTTCTCTGGACAGGGCCTCGGGGAGACCCAGTACTTC.

The rearrangement joins TRBV30 to TRBJ2-7, with 7 bases identical to TRBD1. This CDR3 is 13 amino acids long. Germline CDR1 GTSNPN, CDR2 SVGIG (reference sequence). Trimming removed 3 bases from V and 7 bases from J; junction bases left unmatched: 9. CDR3 sequence: CAWRQTGVGEQYF. As DNA, the CDR3 is TGTGCCTGGAGACAAACAGGGGTGGGAGAGCAGTACTTC.

This clone was found a few times. The chain is built from TRBV27 and TRBJ1-2, with TRBD1 matching 7 bases. The ends lost 6 bases at V and 5 bases at J; junction bases unmatched: 6. Looked up from germline, CDR1 is MNHEY and CDR2 is SMNVEV (reference sequence). The CDR3 is 13 amino acids. In DNA form, the CDR3 reads TGTGCCAGCAGCGGGGGACAGCAATATGGCTACACCTTC. It specifies CASSGGQQYGYTF.

The CDR3 DNA sequence: TGTGCCAGCAGCCTCGACTTCGGCACAGATACGCAGTATTTT. This encodes CASSLDFGTDTQYF. The J gene is TRBJ2-3, the V gene TRBV7-2; D uncertain. Germline-derived CDR1 and CDR2 are SGHTA and FQGNSA. This CDR3 comprises 14 residues. V was clipped by 5 bases and J by 1 base, with 10 bases between them.